The 24 T cell receptor beta chains below come from one sample, sequenced in a study of shared clonotypes between healthy human individuals. The repertoire was sequenced with immunoSEQ multiplex PCR; TCRdb's copy has only in-frame clones and lacks some. This repertoire shows some 300,000 clones, more than 60% found once; its top ten account for about 9.4%. Sequencing was carried out using memory CD4+ T cells sorted from blood. Subset given: CD45RA-negative fraction. These receptors were collected from a man in his thirties or forties in good health.

In its sample, this clone was seen once. The V and J genes are TRBV7-9 and TRBJ2-3; 11 nucleotides match TRBD2. The germline gives CDR1 SEHNR, CDR2 FQNEAQ (reference sequence). The V gene end was trimmed by 10 bases and the J gene end by 4 bases; junction bases not matched to a gene: 13. The CDR3 is made up of 16 amino acids. The CDR3 reads CATARGSGRGADTQYF. CDR3 coding DNA: TGTGCCACCGCCCGGGGTAGCGGGAGGGGGGCAGATACGCAGTATTTT.

The chain uses TRBV14 and TRBJ2-7, with D unresolved. Per the germline V gene, CDR1 is SGHDN and CDR2 is FVKESK. The CDR3 consists of 11 residues. Trimming took off 6 bases at V and 4 bases at J, with 7 bases between the two ends. The CDR3 protein is CASSFKYEQYF. CDR3 bases: TGTGCCAGCAGTTTCAAGTACGAGCAGTACTTC.

The CDR3 loop reads CASSLGTRNLGGNTIYF. The CDR3 nucleotides read TGTGCCAGCAGTTTAGGGACCAGAAACCTCGGAGGAAACACCATATATTTT. V gene TRBV28 combines with J gene TRBJ1-3, with D perhaps TRBD1 (5 bases). The germline V gene encodes CDR1 MDHEN and CDR2 SYDVKM. V was clipped by 2 bases and J by 4 bases, with 18 bases between them. The CDR3 contains 17 residues.

The rearrangement joins TRBV5-1 to TRBJ2-3; TRBD2 aligns across 11 bases. The CDR3 is 18 residues long. V shed 0 bases, J shed 3 bases, and the junction held 9 bases outside the gene matches. The germline gives CDR1 SGHRS, CDR2 YFSETQ. This chain's CDR3 is CASSLEGTSGSFTDTQYF. In DNA, the CDR3 is TGCGCCAGCAGCTTGGAAGGTACTAGCGGGAGTTTTACAGATACGCAGTATTTT.

This clone appeared a single time. The rearrangement uses TRBV27 and TRBJ1-5; no clear D. From germline, CDR1 is MNHEY and CDR2 SMNVEV (reference sequence). V was trimmed by 1 base and J by 2 bases, leaving 12 bases between them. The CDR3 has 16 residues. Written as DNA, the CDR3 is TGTGCCAGCAGTTTATTGAGGGCGGAAGGCAATCAGCCCCAGCATTTT. Protein product: CASSLLRAEGNQPQHF.

The V call is TRBV18, the J call TRBJ2-1; 9 bases match TRBD2. Germline CDR1 is KGHSH and CDR2 is LQKENI. The CDR3 loop spans 16 amino acids. The J segment lost 4 bases and the V segment lost 5 bases, leaving 9 bases of the junction unmatched. The CDR3 nucleotides are TGTGCCAGCTCATCGATGACTAGCGGAGGATACAATGAGCAGTTCTTC. Protein sequence: CASSSMTSGGYNEQFF.

This chain joins TRBV5-4 and TRBJ1-1, with D perhaps TRBD1 (6 bases). The V end was cut by 4 bases, the J end by 5 bases, with 15 bases between. The CDR3 totals 14 residues. Germline V lookup: CDR1 SGHNT, CDR2 YYREEE (reference sequence). This CDR3 reads CASSLGGGGTEAFF. The CDR3 nucleotides are TGTGCCAGCAGCCTTGGTGGAGGGGGTACTGAAGCTTTCTTT.

The CDR3 is CASRKTATNEKLFF. In DNA, the CDR3 is TGTGCCAGCAGAAAGACAGCAACTAATGAAAAACTGTTTTTT. The chain recombines TRBV6-5 with TRBJ1-4; D is possibly TRBD1 (5 bases). Per germline, CDR1 MNHEY and CDR2 SVGAGI. CDR3 size: 14 residues. Trimming left V 6 bases short and J 0 bases short, with 8 bases between.

V usage is TRBV30 and J usage is TRBJ2-1; no definite D call. Germline assignment: CDR1 GTSNPN and CDR2 SVGIG (reference sequence). The CDR3 has 14 residues. V shed 2 bases and J shed 3 bases, with 11 bases lying between them. The CDR3 protein is CAWSTGLSYNEQFF. CDR3 DNA sequence: TGTGCCTGGAGTACCGGTCTGAGCTACAATGAGCAGTTCTTC.

The chain recombines TRBV7-2 with TRBJ1-5; TRBD1 aligns across 9 bases. Germline CDR1 SGHTA, CDR2 FQGNSA. Trimming at V came to 5 bases and at J to 8 bases, leaving 7 bases not matched to a gene. The length of the CDR3 is 14 residues. CDR3 bases: TGTGCCAGCAGCCACGACAGGGGGGTTAAGCCCCAGCATTTT. Protein sequence: CASSHDRGVKPQHF.

J is TRBJ2-5 and V is TRBV5-1; no clear D. Germline V gene lookup returns CDR1 SGHRS and CDR2 YFSETQ. The CDR3 contains 13 residues. With 1 base removed from V and 3 bases from J, the gap between germline ends came to 7 bases. The CDR3 coding sequence is TGCGCCAGCAGCTTGAGCCCCAAAGAGACCCAGTACTTC. It is translated as CASSLSPKETQYF.

The chain combines TRBV28 with TRBJ1-2; the D gene is possibly TRBD1 (5 bases). CDR1 MDHEN and CDR2 SYDVKM come from the germline V gene. The CDR3 runs 15 residues. Trimming removed 8 bases at V and 2 bases at J, with 18 bases between. Here the CDR3 reads CASGTPEPGNYGYTF. In nucleotides, the CDR3 is TGTGCCAGCGGGACCCCAGAGCCTGGGAACTATGGCTACACCTTC.

This clone was detected ten times or more. No DNA is shown, since the ends of the CDR3 on it are uncertain; the CDR3 is the one TCRdb lists. CDR3 sequence reads: CASSLVGISPSIF. V and J are TRBV5-8 and TRBJ1-5; the table's TRBD1 call for D was not verified on the DNA. With termini counted, the CDR3 has 13 amino acids. The germline CDR1 and CDR2 sequences are SGHTS and YDEGEE.

The count of this clone is one. This chain connects TRBV10-2 to TRBJ2-5; maybe TRBD2 (6 bases). The CDR3 length is 15 residues. Trimming removed 7 bases at V and 2 bases at J, with 17 bases between. The germline V gene has CDR1 WSHSY and CDR2 SAAADI. The CDR3 is CASTELWGRQETQYF. The CDR3 DNA reads as TGCGCCAGCACCGAGTTATGGGGGAGGCAAGAGACCCAGTACTTC.

The chain is built from TRBV11-1 and TRBJ2-7; the match to TRBD2 covers 10 bases. Germline assignment: CDR1 SGHAT and CDR2 FQDESV (reference sequence). CDR3 size: 18 residues. The V and J ends lost 0 bases and 2 bases, in that order; junction bases with no gene match: 10. CDR3 region: CASSLALSSGSSAYEQYF. The DNA for the CDR3 is TGTGCCAGCAGCTTAGCCCTATCTAGCGGGAGCTCTGCCTACGAGCAGTACTTC.

This clone turned up a few times. The V call is TRBV6-5, the J call TRBJ1-5; tentative D call: TRBD1 (5 bases). Trimming stripped 0 bases from V and 7 bases from J, with 13 bases between. Germline lookup yields CDR1 MNHEY and CDR2 SVGAGI. The CDR3 length is 15 residues. CDR3 nucleotides: TGTGCCAGCAGTTACTCCGGGGGACGGGAGCAGCCCCAGCATTTT. This codes for CASSYSGGREQPQHF.

The chain combines TRBV6-6 with TRBJ2-7; no clear D gene. V was shortened by 5 bases and J by 4 bases, with 9 bases between the two germline ends. CDR1 is MNHNY, CDR2 SVGAGI, per germline (reference sequence). This CDR3 contains 12 residues. The CDR3 region is CASSPGNYEQYF. The CDR3, as DNA: TGTGCCAGCAGTCCTGGAAATTACGAGCAGTACTTC.

J is TRBJ1-2 and V is TRBV30; maybe TRBD1 (6 bases). V was clipped by 3 bases and J by 4 bases, with 15 bases between them. The CDR3 spans 14 residues. Germline loops: CDR1 GTSNPN, CDR2 SVGIG (reference sequence). The CDR3 is CAWSGGGTPYGYTF. The CDR3 DNA follows: TGTGCCTGGAGCGGGGGAGGGACACCCTATGGCTACACCTTC.

This clone occurred once. The chain links TRBV28 to TRBJ2-3; 8 nucleotides match TRBD2. The J segment lost 2 bases and the V segment lost 8 bases, leaving 6 bases of the junction unmatched. CDR3 length: 14 amino acids. The germline V gene encodes CDR1 MDHEN and CDR2 SYDVKM. The CDR3 region has the DNA TGTGCCAGCTCCGGGGGGGGAATCACAGATACGCAGTATTTT. This codes for CASSGGGITDTQYF.

This chain uses TRBV6-1 with TRBJ2-3; D uncertain. In germline, CDR1 is MNHNS, CDR2 SASEGT. The length of the CDR3 is 12 residues. DNA of the CDR3: TGTGTTAGCACTGGGCATACAGATACGCAGTATTTT. Translating gives CVSTGHTDTQYF.

Only a few counts were recorded for this clone. J is TRBJ2-7 and V is TRBV6-1; TRBD2 might be the D (6 bases). The V end lost 4 bases, the J end lost 3 bases, and 13 bases lay between the germline ends. The germline V gene encodes CDR1 MNHNS and CDR2 SASEGT. This CDR3 contains 14 residues. The CDR3 region is CASSAGSRVYEQYF. The CDR3 DNA follows: TGTGCCAGCAGTGCCGGGAGCAGGGTCTACGAGCAGTACTTC.

This clone was observed a single time. This sequence joins TRBV12-2 and TRBJ2-3; the table's D call TRBD2 went unverified against the DNA. TRBV12-2 counts as a pseudogene. The CDR3 totals 19 residues. Written as DNA, the CDR3 is TGTGCAAGTCGCACCCAACCGGGACTAGCGGGAGGGCCGGGGGATACGCAGTATTTT. This encodes CASRTQPGLAGGPGDTQYF.

The CDR3 DNA sequence: TGTGCCAGCAGTCATAGATCTTCAACTAATGAAAAACTGTTTTTT. It encodes CASSHRSSTNEKLFF. The V and J genes are TRBV7-2 and TRBJ1-4; D uncertain. Germline CDR1 reads SGHTA; CDR2 reads FQGNSA. CDR3 length equals 15 residues. Trimming removed 6 bases from V and 0 bases from J, with 11 bases in between.

This clone was picked up a small number of times. The chain has TRBV7-8 and TRBJ2-4; D could derive from TRBD1 or TRBD2 (7 bases each). Germline-derived CDR1 and CDR2 are SGHVS and FQNEAQ. Trimming shortened V by 8 bases and J by 6 bases, and 14 bases separated the two germline ends. CDR3 length: 13 residues. DNA of the CDR3: TGTGCCAGCGGCCCCAGGGGGGGAAACATTCAGTACTTC. This codes for CASGPRGGNIQYF.